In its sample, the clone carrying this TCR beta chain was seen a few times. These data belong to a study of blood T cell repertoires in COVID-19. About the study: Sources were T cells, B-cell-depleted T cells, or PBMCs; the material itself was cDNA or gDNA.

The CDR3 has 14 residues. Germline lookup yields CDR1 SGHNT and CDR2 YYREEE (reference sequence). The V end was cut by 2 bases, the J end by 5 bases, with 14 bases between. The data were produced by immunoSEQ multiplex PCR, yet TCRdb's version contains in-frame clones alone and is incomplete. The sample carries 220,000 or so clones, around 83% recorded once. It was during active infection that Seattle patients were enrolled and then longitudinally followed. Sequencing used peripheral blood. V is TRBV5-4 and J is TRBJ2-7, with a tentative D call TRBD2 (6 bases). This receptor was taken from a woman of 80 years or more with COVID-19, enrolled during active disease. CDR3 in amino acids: CASSLPGVWDEQYF. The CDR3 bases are TGTGCCAGCAGCTTACCGGGGGTATGGGACGAGCAGTACTTC.